This TCR beta chain was recorded in a study of blood T cell repertoires in COVID-19. Germline CDR1 reads MNHNS; CDR2 reads SASEGT. The CDR3 has 17 amino acids. J was trimmed by 7 bases and V by 2 bases; bases with no gene match: 13. Libraries were prepared by immunoSEQ multiplex PCR; TCRdb keeps only in-frame clonotypes and omits some of them. The repertoire holds about 88,000 clones, with roughly 84% as singletons. The chain uses TRBV6-1 and TRBJ1-4, with TRBD1 identical over 7 bases. Specimen: peripheral blood. This receptor was taken from a woman of 80 years or more with acute or convalescent COVID-19. The CDR3 reads CASSERDRTTLPEKLFF. In DNA, the CDR3 is TGTGCCAGCAGTGAACGGGACAGAACTACCCTGCCTGAAAAACTGTTTTTT.